These T cell receptor beta chains were read from a single sample in a study of post-analysis software for immune sequencing data. TCRdb re-analysed the PCR reads in MiXCR, keeping a single row per CDR3 protein. Found here are some 700,000 distinct CDR3 sequences, approximately 60% of them singletons; the top ten hold about 11%. Sequenced input: blood. Receptors were obtained from a girl aged 2 to 9 with multiple sclerosis. Each CDR3 is given with its conserved first and last residue. Fields, in order: clone size, V gene, D gene, J gene, CDR3 protein, CDR3 DNA. A D gene is named only where the DNA matches it firmly. Where a row states a size, it is once, few, many or the class of an expanded clone; other rows omit it.

>-|TRBV6-1|TRBD2|TRBJ2-1
CASSLNLAGAVGEQFF
TGTGCCAGCAGCTTAAATCTAGCGGGAGCGGTGGGTGAGCAGTTCTTC
>-|TRBV29-1|TRBD1|TRBJ2-2
CSAMTGSGGELFF
TGCAGCGCTATGACAGGGAGCGGCGGGGAGCTGTTTTTT
>-|TRBV10-1|TRBD1|TRBJ2-3
CATSTGGTDTQYF
TGCGCCACCTCGACAGGGGGAACAGATACGCAGTATTTT
>-|TRBV18|-|TRBJ2-7
CASSPSEFYEQYF
TGTGCCAGCTCACCTTCCGAATTCTACGAGCAGTACTTC
>few|TRBV7-9|TRBD1|TRBJ2-1
CASLNSDRGHNEQFF
TGTGCCAGCCTTAATTCGGACAGGGGGCACAATGAGCAGTTCTTC
>-|TRBV6-6|-|TRBJ2-5
CASSYGFGQNLKETQYF
TGTGCCAGCAGTTACGGTTTCGGACAGAACTTAAAAGAGACCCAGTACTTC
>many|TRBV3-1|-|TRBJ2-6
CASSQGGSNVLTF
TGTGCCAGCAGCCAAGGGGGGTCCAACGTCCTGACTTTC
>-|TRBV28|-|TRBJ1-2
CASTAVGGALGYTF
TGTGCCAGCACCGCGGTTGGTGGTGCGCTTGGCTACACCTTC
>few|TRBV29-1|TRBD1|TRBJ1-2
CSVEPGQGAGGYTF
TGCAGCGTTGAACCGGGACAGGGGGCAGGAGGCTACACCTTC
>few|TRBV7-9|-|TRBJ1-5
CASSLGVVSQPQHF
TGTGCCAGCAGCTTAGGTGTAGTCTCTCAGCCCCAGCATTTT
>-|TRBV5-1|TRBD1|TRBJ1-1
CASSPEGASTEAFF
TGCGCCAGCAGCCCGGAGGGGGCGAGCACTGAAGCTTTCTTT
>-|TRBV12-5|TRBD1|TRBJ2-4
CASGLVGTGGAGTKNIQYF
TGTGCTAGTGGTTTGGTAGGGACAGGGGGAGCGGGAACCAAAAACATTCAGTACTTC
>once|TRBV7-3|TRBD2|TRBJ2-1
CASSTGLAKYNEQFF
TGTGCCAGCAGCACCGGACTAGCGAAGTACAATGAGCAGTTCTTC
>-|TRBV7-6|TRBD2|TRBJ2-1
CASSTASGLGGNEQFF
TGTGCCAGCAGCACCGCTAGCGGACTGGGAGGCAATGAGCAGTTCTTC
>-|TRBV6-6|-|TRBJ2-1
CASSYGGTSYNEQFF
TGTGCCAGCAGTTACGGAGGGACTTCCTACAATGAGCAGTTCTTC
>-|TRBV10-3|-|TRBJ2-5
CAISESEGRETQYF
TGTGCCATCAGTGAGTCGGAGGGAAGGGAGACCCAGTACTTC
>-|TRBV6-2/TRBV6-3|TRBD2|TRBJ2-7
CASSYSSTSNEQYF
TGTGCCAGCAGTTACTCGTCGACTAGCAACGAGCAGTACTTC
>-|TRBV20-1|TRBD1|TRBJ1-5
CSALLTGAPSQPQHF
TGCAGTGCCCTGCTGACAGGGGCGCCCAGTCAGCCCCAGCATTTT
>-|TRBV6-6|-|TRBJ2-5
CASSSGALAETQYF
TGTGCCAGCAGTTCTGGCGCGTTAGCGGAGACCCAGTACTTC
>few|TRBV5-4|TRBD2|TRBJ2-1
CASHLIAGENEQFF
TGTGCCAGTCATCTTATAGCGGGGGAGAATGAGCAGTTCTTC
>-|TRBV29-1|-|TRBJ2-5
CSVVPRGRGETQYF
TGCAGCGTTGTACCCCGGGGCAGAGGAGAGACCCAGTACTTC
>-|TRBV4-2|-|TRBJ2-1
CASSLRREEQFF
TGTGCCAGCAGCCTTCGGAGAGAGGAGCAGTTCTTC
>-|TRBV15|TRBD2|TRBJ2-1
CATSRDLTSGRGQFF
TGTGCCACCAGCAGAGATTTGACTAGCGGGAGGGGGCAGTTCTTC
>-|TRBV29-1|-|TRBJ1-1
CSVGGVGGAAEAFF
TGCAGCGTTGGGGGGGTCGGGGGCGCTGCTGAAGCTTTCTTT
>-|TRBV3-1|-|TRBJ2-3
CASSQDQLGTQYF
TGTGCCAGCAGCCAAGATCAACTCGGTACGCAGTATTTT
>-|TRBV21-1|-|TRBJ2-7
CASSKIVTGIFYEQYF
TGTGCCAGCAGCAAAATAGTCACAGGGATTTTCTACGAGCAGTACTTC
>-|TRBV12-3/TRBV12-4|TRBD2|TRBJ2-7
CASSLRLADYEQYF
TGTGCCAGCAGTTTAAGGCTAGCGGACTACGAGCAGTACTTC
>-|TRBV20-1|TRBD1|TRBJ2-7
CSARPGQGYEQYF
TGCAGTGCTAGGCCGGGACAGGGCTACGAGCAGTACTTC
>once|TRBV5-1|TRBD1|TRBJ2-1
CASSLTGTGGYNEQFF
TGCGCCAGCAGCTTAACCGGGACAGGGGGCTACAATGAGCAGTTCTTC
>-|TRBV29-1|TRBD1|TRBJ1-2
CSALTGTEYYGHTF
TGCAGCGCCCTGACAGGGACGGAATACTATGGCCACACCTTC
>-|TRBV20-1|-|TRBJ2-3
CSARDLGGSTDTQYF
TGCAGTGCTAGAGATCTCGGCGGTAGCACAGATACGCAGTATTTT
>-|TRBV12-3/TRBV12-4|-|TRBJ2-1
CASRRTSSYNEQFF
TGTGCCAGCAGAAGGACGAGCTCCTACAATGAGCAGTTCTTC
>-|TRBV25-1|TRBD2|TRBJ2-5
CASSPREGVPRQETQYF
TGTGCCAGCAGTCCACGGGAGGGGGTGCCGAGACAAGAGACCCAGTACTTC
>-|TRBV4-2|TRBD1|TRBJ2-3
CASSQLLRGQDTQYF
TGTGCCAGCAGCCAACTTCTCAGGGGGCAAGATACGCAGTATTTT
>-|TRBV5-1|TRBD2|TRBJ2-3
CASSLGTSGTSTDTQYF
TGCGCCAGCAGCTTAGGGACTAGCGGGACTAGCACAGATACGCAGTATTTT
>-|TRBV5-1|TRBD1|TRBJ1-4
CASSPGQGAGATNEKLFF
TGCGCCAGCAGTCCGGGACAGGGGGCGGGAGCAACTAATGAAAAACTGTTTTTT
>-|TRBV5-1|-|TRBJ2-5
CASSLPLGLRKTQYF
TGCGCCAGCAGCTTGCCTTTGGGACTCCGAAAGACCCAGTACTTC
>-|TRBV29-1|-|TRBJ2-3
CSVGGGRRHTDAQYF
TGCAGCGTTGGGGGGGGGCGAAGACACACAGATGCGCAGTATTTT
>-|TRBV20-1|TRBD1|TRBJ2-7
CSARDPGQGVDEQYF
TGCAGTGCTAGAGACCCGGGACAGGGAGTCGACGAGCAGTACTTC
>-|TRBV11-2|-|TRBJ2-7
CASSSPGRGSSYEQYF
TGTGCCAGCAGCTCCCCGGGGCGTGGGAGCTCCTACGAGCAGTACTTC
>-|TRBV30|TRBD1|TRBJ2-1
CAWRTGGRGQIGEQFF
TGTGCCTGGAGGACAGGAGGCAGGGGGCAGATAGGCGAGCAGTTCTTC
>-|TRBV29-1|-|TRBJ1-2
CSVVGQGSIPYGYTF
TGCAGCGTTGTGGGGCAGGGGAGTATTCCCTATGGCTACACCTTC
>-|TRBV27|-|TRBJ2-3
CASSLLGYTQYF
TGTGCCAGCAGTTTATTGGGGTATACGCAGTATTTT
>-|TRBV6-2/TRBV6-3|TRBD1|TRBJ1-2
CASSRQGPFNYGYTF
TGTGCCAGCTCGCGACAGGGCCCTTTTAACTATGGCTACACCTTC
>-|TRBV20-1|-|TRBJ2-3
CSARKFGGRTDTQYF
TGCAGTGCTAGAAAATTCGGGGGACGCACAGATACGCAGTATTTT
>-|TRBV25-1|TRBD1|TRBJ2-1
CASSGATGGGGDNEQFF
TGTGCCAGCAGTGGGGCCACAGGGGGAGGAGGCGACAATGAGCAGTTCTTC
>-|TRBV4-2|-|TRBJ2-5
CASSQTGTDQETQYF
TGTGCCAGCAGCCAAACGGGTACTGACCAAGAGACCCAGTACTTC
>once|TRBV29-1|-|TRBJ2-1
CSGLGLGKGSSYNEQFF
TGCAGCGGACTAGGACTGGGGAAGGGAAGCTCCTACAATGAGCAGTTCTTC
>few|TRBV7-2|-|TRBJ2-3
CASSTPTQDTQYF
TGTGCCAGCAGTACCCCGACGCAAGATACGCAGTATTTT
>-|TRBV5-6|TRBD2|TRBJ2-6
CASSLWRGEANVLTF
TGTGCCAGCAGCTTGTGGCGGGGGGAGGCCAACGTCCTGACTTTC
>-|TRBV27|-|TRBJ2-3
CASSSGGLLNTQYF
TGTGCCAGCAGTTCAGGAGGGTTGCTAAATACGCAGTATTTT
>-|TRBV12-3/TRBV12-4|TRBD1|TRBJ2-4
CASRPTGPKNIQYF
TGTGCCAGCAGGCCGACAGGGCCCAAAAACATTCAGTACTTC